One sample yielded the 22 T cell receptor beta chains listed below, sequenced in a study of CD8 T cells in ankylosing spondylitis. TCRdb called the 5' RACE reads again in MiXCR, with one record for every CDR3 protein. The table lists around 140,000 distinct CDR3 sequences, 10% to 12% of them singletons. Sequencing input: blood, either unsorted or a sorted T cell fraction (not recorded which). The receptors were gathered from a female donor with ankylosing spondylitis or in good health (not recorded which).

Ten or more counts support this clonotype. This rearrangement joins TRBV20-1 to TRBJ2-7; D is possibly TRBD1 (5 bases). CDR3 length: 15 residues. Trimming left V 4 bases short and J 5 bases short, with 21 bases between. Germline V gene lookup returns CDR1 DFQATT and CDR2 SNEGSKA (reference sequence). Here the CDR3 reads CSANPIEGAIDEQYF. The CDR3 DNA reads TGCAGTGCTAACCCCATTGAAGGGGCTATTGACGAGCAGTACTTC.

The table lists this clonotype with many counts. The chain carries TRBV5-1 and TRBJ2-5, with D hard to call. Trimming stripped 2 bases from V and 0 bases from J, with 11 bases between. The CDR3 runs 15 residues. CDR1 SGHRS and CDR2 YFSETQ come from the germline V gene. For the CDR3, the DNA is TGCGCCAGCAGCTTTTTCGGCAAGTACCAAGAGACCCAGTACTTC. It specifies CASSFFGKYQETQYF.

In this sample, this clonotype turned up many times. The gene calls are TRBV19 and TRBJ2-3, with D perhaps TRBD2 (6 bases). Germline values: CDR1 LNHDA, CDR2 SQIVND (reference sequence). V gave up 9 bases and J gave up 0 bases, with 10 bases separating them. The CDR3 is 13 residues long. For the CDR3, the DNA is TGTGCCAGCTCTGGGACTAGCACAGATACGCAGTATTTT. Protein product: CASSGTSTDTQYF.

With respect to this clonotype: Possible read error: a much larger clone is one base away. This chain uses TRBV18 with TRBJ1-6, with D unclear. In germline, CDR1 is KGHSH, CDR2 LQKENI. This CDR3 contains 14 residues. The DNA of the CDR3 is TGTGCCAGCTCACCTCAGGCGGCGAATTCACCCTTCCACTTT. Encoded protein: CASSPQAANSPFHF.

This clonotype appeared many times. This rearrangement joins TRBV27 to TRBJ2-7; D unclear. Trimming removed 8 bases at V and 3 bases at J, with 5 bases between. This CDR3 comprises 10 residues. CDR1 and CDR2 (germline): MNHEY, SMNVEV (reference sequence). The CDR3 nucleotides read TGTGCCAGCTCTCTCTACGAGCAGTACTTC. Translation: CASSLYEQYF.

This clonotype has ten or more counts. The chain links TRBV5-1 to TRBJ2-7; D remains ambiguous. This CDR3 contains 14 residues. Trimming stripped 0 bases from V and 7 bases from J, with 14 bases between. From germline, CDR1 is SGHRS and CDR2 YFSETQ. The CDR3 DNA reads as TGCGCCAGCAGCTTGGCACCGCGCATGGGAGAGCAGTACTTC. Translated, it gives CASSLAPRMGEQYF.

This clonotype has at least ten counts. CDR3 DNA: TGTGCCAGCAGCTTAAAGACGGAGGCTGGAAACACCATATATTTT. Amino acids: CASSLKTEAGNTIYF. The chain links TRBV7-9 to TRBJ1-3; D not certain. V was clipped by 2 bases and J by 2 bases, with 10 bases between them. This CDR3 has 15 residues. Per germline, CDR1 SEHNR and CDR2 FQNEAQ (reference sequence).

Many counts were recorded for this clonotype. The rearrangement links TRBV27 to TRBJ1-5, with D tentatively TRBD1 (5 bases). Trimming took 5 bases from V and 4 from J, leaving 15 bases between them. This CDR3 spans 15 amino acids. Per the germline V gene, CDR1 is MNHEY and CDR2 is SMNVEV (reference sequence). As DNA, the CDR3 is TGTGCCAGCAGTCGGGGCAGGGATGGTAATCAGCCCCAGCATTTT. Translating it yields CASSRGRDGNQPQHF.

The sample holds many counts of this clonotype. The chain employs TRBV7-3 and TRBJ2-1; D may be TRBD1 or TRBD2 (5 bases each). V was pared by 4 bases and J by 3 bases, with 16 bases between. Per germline, CDR1 SGHTA and CDR2 FQGTGA. The CDR3 contains 16 residues. CDR3 region: CASSSPGGASYNEQFF. CDR3 coding DNA: TGTGCCAGCAGCTCCCCTGGGGGAGCAAGCTACAATGAGCAGTTCTTC. Supplemented by reference TRBV7-3 and TRBJ2-1, the full variable domain reads GAGVSQTPSNKVTEKGKYVELRCDPISGHTALYWYRQSLGQGPEFLIYFQGTGAADDSGLPNDRFFAVRPEGSVSTLKIQRTERGDSAVYLCASSSPGGASYNEQFFGPGTRLTVL.

The sample holds many counts of this clonotype. The chain couples TRBV10-1 to TRBJ1-4, with D unclear. Between the trimmed V and J ends, which lost 6 bases and 1 base, there was a span of 9 bases. CDR1 WNHNN and CDR2 SYGVQD come from the germline V gene (reference sequence). The CDR3 sequence is 14 residues long. The CDR3 DNA is TGCGCCAGCAGGACGGGGAAAACTAATGAAAAACTGTTTTTT. This encodes CASRTGKTNEKLFF.

This clonotype was recorded a few times. A single base separates this from a much larger clone, so it may be a read error. The genes are TRBV6-6 and TRBJ2-1; perhaps TRBD1 as D (5 bases). This CDR3 spans 13 amino acids. Germline lookup yields CDR1 MNHNY and CDR2 SVGAGI (reference sequence). The DNA of the CDR3 is TGTGTCAGCAGTTTTGCAGGGAACAATGAGCAGTTCTTC. Residues: CVSSFAGNNEQFF.

This clonotype has ten or more counts. The chain has TRBV24-1 and TRBJ1-2; D unclear. With 3 bases removed from V and 6 bases from J, the gap between germline ends came to 16 bases. The CDR3 totals 15 residues. Germline V gene lookup returns CDR1 KGHDR and CDR2 SFDVKD. CDR3 DNA: TGTGCCACCAGTGATACGACAAAAACCGAGAATGGCTACACCTTC. Translating it yields CATSDTTKTENGYTF.

For this clonotype: With a much larger clone just one base away, this may be a read error. The genes are TRBV24-1 and TRBJ2-1; the match to TRBD2 covers 10 bases. The CDR3 is made up of 13 amino acids. Germline CDR1 reads KGHDR; CDR2 reads SFDVKD. The CDR3: CATEREGTNGQFF. CDR3 DNA: TGTGCCACCGAGCGGGAGGGCACCAATGGGCAGTTCTTC.

Worth noting for this clonotype: This may be a read error: a much more frequent sequence differs by one nucleotide. The chain combines TRBV5-4 with TRBJ1-2; no reliable D call. The CDR3 runs 15 residues. Trimming pared 3 bases from V and 2 bases from J, leaving 14 bases between. CDR1 is SGHNT, CDR2 YYREEE, per germline (reference sequence). The CDR3 DNA reads as TGTGCCAGCAGCTCCCCGGCACGGCCAAACTATGGCTACACCTTC. The encoded protein is CASSSPARPNYGYTF.

This clonotype appeared a few times. The chain uses TRBV3-1 and TRBJ2-3; D not certain. This CDR3 region has 14 residues. The germline V gene encodes CDR1 LGHDT and CDR2 YNNKEL (reference sequence). Deletions cut 2 bases from V and 3 bases from J, with 9 bases between. This CDR3 reads CASSQSLATDTQYF. CDR3 DNA sequence: TGTGCCAGCAGCCAAAGTTTAGCTACAGATACGCAGTATTTT.

The sample holds many counts of this clonotype. The chain recombines TRBV7-6 with TRBJ1-5; TRBD1 matches 7 bases. Looked up from germline, CDR1 is SGHVS and CDR2 is FNYEAQ. The V and J ends lost 5 bases and 2 bases, in that order; junction bases with no gene match: 3. The CDR3 is made up of 14 amino acids. The CDR3 loop reads CASSEGTGNQPQHF. The CDR3 region has the DNA TGTGCCAGCAGCGAAGGGACAGGCAATCAGCCCCAGCATTTT.

V is TRBV12-3 or TRBV12-4 and J is TRBJ2-1; D possibly corresponds to TRBD1 (6 bases). The CDR3 has 15 amino acids. Trimming pared 6 bases from V and 8 bases from J, leaving 20 bases between. CDR3 bases: TGTGCCAGCAGGCCCGACTTCCCGTCAGGGGATGAGCAGTTCTTC. Amino acid sequence: CASRPDFPSGDEQFF.

The table lists this clonotype with many counts. The chain joins TRBV5-1 to TRBJ2-3; TRBD1 or TRBD2 may be the D gene (5 bases each). The CDR3 loop spans 14 amino acids. Germline CDR1 and CDR2: SGHRS and YFSETQ. The V gene lost 5 bases and the J gene lost 0 bases, with 10 bases spanning the gap. The CDR3 nucleotides are TGCGCCAGCAGGACGGGGCCTAGCACAGATACGCAGTATTTT. Protein sequence: CASRTGPSTDTQYF.

This clonotype was seen many times. This chain joins TRBV5-1 and TRBJ2-1; TRBD1 aligns across 7 bases. The CDR3 covers 14 residues. Germline CDR1 is SGHRS and CDR2 is YFSETQ. V lost 4 bases, J lost 5 bases, and 6 bases stayed unmatched. CDR3 sequence reads: CASSKTGTDNEQFF. DNA for the CDR3: TGCGCCAGCAGCAAGACAGGGACCGACAATGAGCAGTTCTTC.

This clonotype was found many times. The chain uses TRBV5-1 and TRBJ1-1; possibly TRBD1 for D (5 bases). The V gene's germline CDR1 is SGHRS and CDR2 YFSETQ. V was clipped by 0 bases and J by 6 bases, with 18 bases between them. The CDR3 loop spans 16 amino acids. The DNA of the CDR3 is TGCGCCAGCAGCTTGGAGGGTGGACCCAAAGGGGCTGAAGCTTTCTTT. This encodes CASSLEGGPKGAEAFF. The full variable domain, with the rest looked up from reference TRBV5-1 and TRBJ1-1, is KAGVTQTPRYLIKTRGQQVTLSCSPISGHRSVSWYQQTPGQGLQFLFEYFSETQRNKGNFPGRFSGRQFSNSRSEMNVSTLELGDSALYLCASSLEGGPKGAEAFFGQGTRLTVV.

There are many counts of this clonotype. CDR3: CASSLWRAGRGTDTQYF. The CDR3 DNA follows: TGCGCCAGCAGCTTGTGGCGGGCTGGACGTGGGACAGATACGCAGTATTTT. J is TRBJ2-3 and V is TRBV5-1; tentatively, D is TRBD2 (5 bases). Germline lookup yields CDR1 SGHRS and CDR2 YFSETQ. Trimming took off 1 base at V and 3 bases at J, with 18 bases between the two ends. This CDR3 region has 17 residues.

This clonotype was recorded many times. The chain recombines TRBV12-3 or TRBV12-4 with TRBJ2-1; TRBD2 might be the D (6 bases). This CDR3 is 14 amino acids long. Trimming pared 7 bases from V and 7 bases from J, leaving 17 bases between. In DNA, the CDR3 is TGTGCCAGCACCGGAGGAGTGGGGGGAAATGAGCAGTTCTTC. Translation gives CASTGGVGGNEQFF.